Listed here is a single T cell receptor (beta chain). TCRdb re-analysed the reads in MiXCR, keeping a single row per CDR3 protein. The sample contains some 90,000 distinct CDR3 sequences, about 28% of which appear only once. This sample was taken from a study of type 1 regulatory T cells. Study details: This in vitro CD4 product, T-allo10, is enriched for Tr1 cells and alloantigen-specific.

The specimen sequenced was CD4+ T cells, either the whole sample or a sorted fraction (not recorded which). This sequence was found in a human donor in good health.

The CDR3 nucleotides are TGTGCCACCAGCAGATCAAGACAGGTCCAAGAGACCCAGTACTTC. As protein: CATSRSRQVQETQYF. The chain has TRBV15 and TRBJ2-5; D might be TRBD1 (6 bases). The CDR3 has 15 amino acids. CDR1 is LNHNV and CDR2 is YYDKDF in the germline V gene (reference sequence). Deletions cut 2 bases from V and 1 base from J, with 11 bases between.